The present TCR beta chain was sequenced within a study of OX40 agonist ivuxolimab in advanced cancers. Regarding the study in general: Ivuxolimab, which targeted the costimulatory receptor OX40 (CD134), was an agonistic, fully human IgG2 monoclonal antibody. In the dose-escalation cohort, around four fifths of patients were male, and the mean age was roughly 60 years with a range of roughly 20 to 80. Peripheral TCRbeta sequencing aimed to test whether ivuxolimab altered TCR sequence diversity and caused clonal T-cell expansion. Three dose-escalation patients achieved partial responses, one with hepatocellular carcinoma and two with cutaneous melanoma. Among the approximately 50 dose-escalation patients, about 19 had hepatocellular carcinoma, roughly 15 melanoma, 9 renal cell carcinoma and 9 head and neck cancer. The paper covers the monotherapy dose-escalation part of the phase I ivuxolimab trial, which included N ≈ 52 patients. Intravenous ivuxolimab was administered to patients every 2 weeks at six dose levels: 0.01, 0.1, 0.3, 1.5, 3 and 10 mg/kg. Prior anti-PD-1, anti-PD-L1 or anti-CTLA-4 therapy was permitted, and 35% to 40% of dose-escalation patients had received checkpoint inhibitors. Broader findings and caveats from the paper: Low levels of normalized T-cell clonal expansion were also seen in some nonresponding patients. At doses of 0.1 to 3.0 mg/kg, clonal expansion of both CD4+ and CD8+ blood T cells was observed from baseline to week 6. Which antigens the clonally expanded peripheral T cells were specific for was not determined. After ivuxolimab, expanded clones were on average more numerous among CD8+ T cells than among CD4+ T cells. In the 0.1-3.0 mg/kg groups, partial responders had among the lowest normalized peripheral clonal expansion, particularly in CD8+ T cells.

From the germline V gene, CDR1 is SGHTA and CDR2 is FQGTGA. From the cysteine through the phenylalanine, the CDR3 covers 16 amino acids. CDR3 DNA only is kept here, 48 bases in frame from base 1. V is clipped by 2 bases and J by 9 bases, and the sequence between their germline boundaries is 20 bases long. For this clone: What antigen it recognizes has not been identified. The input lacks base qualities; no much larger clone sits a single base away.

Patients with a history of autoimmune disease or receiving systemic immunosuppression were excluded from the trial. Peripheral blood for TCR sequencing was collected from all dose cohorts at baseline, on cycle 4 day 1, and on cycle 7 day 1. The samples were drawn from a first-in-human, open-label, multicenter phase I dose-escalation trial of ivuxolimab. Adults with locally advanced or metastatic melanoma, renal cell carcinoma, hepatocellular carcinoma or head and neck squamous cell carcinoma were enrolled in the trial. CD4+ and CD8+ T cells were sorted separately from peripheral blood before TCR sequencing. To sequence the TCRbeta CDR3 region, genomic DNA was isolated from the sorted cells. TCRbeta CDR3 regions were sequenced using the immunoSEQ Assay. In TCRdb, the immuneACCESS table is reduced to in-frame sequences with V and J assigned. These tables do not hold every clone; where another copy was compared, an unresolved V gene accounts for under half, and the others remain unexplained. This sample is represented by 37,000 or so clones; 70% to 90% of them were singletons. Around 17% of the sample is held by the ten biggest clonotypes.

This TCR derives from an adult with an advanced solid tumor such as melanoma, head and neck, liver or kidney cancer. The sequence links TRBV7-3 to TRBJ2-1, with a tentative D gene TRBD2 over 6 matching bases. The sequencing here drew on CD4+ or CD8+ T cells sorted from blood, taken in a trial of the OX40 agonist ivuxolimab. CDR3 loop: CASSLFANPSEGEQFF. The nucleotide sequence is given as TGTGCCAGCAGCTTATTCGCGAATCCATCGGAGGGTGAGCAGTTCTTC.